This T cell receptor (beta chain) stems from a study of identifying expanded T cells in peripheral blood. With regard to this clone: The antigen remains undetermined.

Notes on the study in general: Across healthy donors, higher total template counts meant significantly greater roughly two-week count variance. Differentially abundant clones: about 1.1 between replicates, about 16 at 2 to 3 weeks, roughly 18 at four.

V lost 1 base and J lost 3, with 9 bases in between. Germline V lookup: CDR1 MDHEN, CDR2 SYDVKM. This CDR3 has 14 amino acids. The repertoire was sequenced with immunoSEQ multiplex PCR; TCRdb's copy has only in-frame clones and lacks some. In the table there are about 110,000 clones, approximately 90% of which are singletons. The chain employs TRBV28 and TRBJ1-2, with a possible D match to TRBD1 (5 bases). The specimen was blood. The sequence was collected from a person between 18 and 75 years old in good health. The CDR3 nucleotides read TGTGCCAGCAGTTTATCGGGACGCCACTATGGCTACACCTTC. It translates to CASSLSGRHYGYTF.